This T cell receptor beta chain was identified during a study of blood T cell repertoires in COVID-19. Study-level information: From T cells, B-cell-depleted T cells, or PBMCs came the material, which was cDNA or gDNA.

V shed 0 bases and J shed 8 bases, with 11 bases lying between them. Germline-derived CDR1 and CDR2 are GTSNPN and SVGIG (reference sequence). The CDR3 spans 13 residues. In the authors' workflow: Reference gene primer amplification gave estimated nucleated cell counts. The repertoire was sequenced with immunoSEQ multiplex PCR; TCRdb's copy has only in-frame clones and lacks some. V, J and clone size derive from that table, while D and trimming were established from the DNA sequence. Found here are around 150,000 clones, approximately 80% of them singletons; the top ten hold approximately 13%. Cohort allocation depended upon clinical history that participants reported. Cohort 3 donors counted as recovered after two negative PCRs, clearance, or resolved symptoms.

The rearrangement links TRBV30 to TRBJ2-1, with a weak D call TRBD1 (5 bases). The sample was PBMCs or T cells enriched from blood (not recorded which). This clonotype originated in a woman aged 60-75 years who had recovered from COVID-19. DNA for the CDR3: TGTGCCTGGAGTGTAGGCAGGGCCCATGAGCAGTTCTTC. Its protein is CAWSVGRAHEQFF.